Here is one T cell receptor (beta chain) with its context. Antigen: not known. Being one base from a much bigger clone, this may be a read error. V lost 3 bases, J lost 3 bases, and 3 bases lay in between. Germline assignment: CDR1 SGHDT and CDR2 YYEEEE. This CDR3 is built from 11 residues. This sample is drawn from a study of beta chain features in type 1 diabetes. The study reverse transcribed the entire isolated RNA, so it sequenced expressed TCRB transcripts. Read counts averaged roughly 3.7 million for samples of naive, central memory and regulatory T cells. This table comes from immunoSEQ multiplex PCR, and its TCRdb copy is limited to in-frame clones, with some not included. The repertoire has some 200,000 clones, around 16% of them found once; the top ten carry about 0.085%. Findings and caveats of the study: The study found moderately but significantly shorter TCRB CDR3s in all four CD4+ subsets of Type 1 diabetes patients. PCR might show a preference for shorter templates, equally across patients and controls. In type 1 diabetes patients, VDJ junctions had fewer insertions; deletions at these junctions were more frequent.

The chain employs TRBV5-6 and TRBJ2-5; D gene unclear. Material: naive CD4+ T cells from blood. This sequence was found in a man aged 30-40 years with type 1 diabetes. CDR3 amino acids: CASSWEETQYF. CDR3 in DNA: TGTGCCAGCAGCTGGGAAGAGACCCAGTACTTC.